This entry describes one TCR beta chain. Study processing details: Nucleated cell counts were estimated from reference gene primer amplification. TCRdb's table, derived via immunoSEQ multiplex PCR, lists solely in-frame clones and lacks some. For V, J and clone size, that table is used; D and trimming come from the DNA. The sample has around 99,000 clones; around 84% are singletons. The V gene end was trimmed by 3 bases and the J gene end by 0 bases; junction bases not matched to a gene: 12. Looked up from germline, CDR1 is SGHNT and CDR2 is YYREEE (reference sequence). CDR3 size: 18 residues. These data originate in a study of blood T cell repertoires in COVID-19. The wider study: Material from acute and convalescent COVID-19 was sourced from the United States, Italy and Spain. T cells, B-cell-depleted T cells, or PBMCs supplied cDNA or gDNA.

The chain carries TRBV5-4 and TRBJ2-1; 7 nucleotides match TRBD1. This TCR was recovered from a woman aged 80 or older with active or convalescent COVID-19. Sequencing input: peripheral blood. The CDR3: CASSSMNRGASSYNEQFF. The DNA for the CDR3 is TGTGCCAGCAGCTCCATGAACAGGGGCGCTAGCTCCTACAATGAGCAGTTCTTC.